These T cell receptor beta chains were read from a single sample in a study of T cell repertoires in cytomegalovirus infection. Each CDR3 protein is one row after TCRdb ran MiXCR on the reads. The sample consists of about half a million distinct CDR3 sequences, 30% to 40% of them appearing once. Their antigens are not known. The specimen comprised cultured PBMCs, sampled from culture after CMV antigen stimulation. The source of these receptors is a human donor in good health (CMV status not recorded). Some clones in this sample may be carry-over from other donors' samples. CDR3s include the opening cysteine and the closing phenylalanine or tryptophan. The order of the fields is CDR3 protein, J gene, V gene.

cdr3_aa: CASSDSDRESTEAFF; j_call: TRBJ1-1; v_call: TRBV7-9
cdr3_aa: CASNSLEVDTNYGYTF; j_call: TRBJ1-2; v_call: TRBV28
cdr3_aa: CASSPPKTGGLETQYF; j_call: TRBJ2-5; v_call: TRBV5-4
cdr3_aa: CASSLGSLLQAVTGELFF; j_call: TRBJ2-2; v_call: TRBV7-8
cdr3_aa: CASHRDRGSSPLHF; j_call: TRBJ1-6; v_call: TRBV7-9
cdr3_aa: CASSYFGGTEAFF; j_call: TRBJ1-1; v_call: TRBV12-3/TRBV12-4
cdr3_aa: CSVTESPNTGELFF; j_call: TRBJ2-2; v_call: TRBV29-1
cdr3_aa: CASSVGAGGNQPQHF; j_call: TRBJ1-5; v_call: TRBV9
cdr3_aa: CASSQERQEQNYGYTF; j_call: TRBJ1-2; v_call: TRBV4-3
cdr3_aa: CASGGRLRNEQFF; j_call: TRBJ2-1; v_call: TRBV6-2/TRBV6-3
cdr3_aa: CASSRQVSEQFF; j_call: TRBJ2-1; v_call: TRBV6-2/TRBV6-3
cdr3_aa: CASSLRDYTEAFF; j_call: TRBJ1-1; v_call: TRBV27
cdr3_aa: CASSLAGGESHGNTIYF; j_call: TRBJ1-3; v_call: TRBV7-2
cdr3_aa: CASSRTSGGSTDTQYF; j_call: TRBJ2-3; v_call: TRBV7-4
cdr3_aa: CASSQDGLPGQNEQFF; j_call: TRBJ2-1; v_call: TRBV4-3
cdr3_aa: CASSPPQENTGELFF; j_call: TRBJ2-2; v_call: TRBV6-2/TRBV6-3
cdr3_aa: CASSYSRESPLHF; j_call: TRBJ1-6; v_call: TRBV27
cdr3_aa: CASSPGLAENSYNEQFF; j_call: TRBJ2-1; v_call: TRBV6-5
cdr3_aa: CAIAMEETQYF; j_call: TRBJ2-5; v_call: TRBV10-3
cdr3_aa: CASSLEGGSEAFF; j_call: TRBJ1-1; v_call: TRBV12-3/TRBV12-4
cdr3_aa: CASSLVSANQPQHF; j_call: TRBJ1-5; v_call: TRBV7-2
cdr3_aa: CASNEGITGELFF; j_call: TRBJ2-2; v_call: TRBV7-2